This T cell receptor beta chain was profiled in a study of patients and donors after allogeneic stem cell transplantation. Only a few counts were recorded for this clonotype. V was clipped by 3 bases and J by 3 bases; unmatched bases: 7. Germline lookup yields CDR1 MNHEY and CDR2 SMNVEV (reference sequence). This CDR3 region has 15 residues. Using its own MiXCR run on the RT-PCR reads, TCRdb lists one record per CDR3 protein. Of 400,000 to 500,000 distinct CDR3 sequences in the sample, around 16% are singletons; the top ten hold over 6%. The receptor was isolated from a human donor who was either an allogeneic HSCT recipient or a stem cell or donor lymphocyte infusion donor (not recorded which). It is not recorded whose cells these are; they may come from a transplant donor. The sample was blood, either unsorted or a sorted T cell fraction (not recorded which). This chain links TRBV27 with TRBJ2-7, with TRBD1 matching over 8 bases. CDR3 amino acids: CASSFWDRPFYEQYF. In DNA form, the CDR3 reads TGTGCCAGCAGTTTTTGGGACAGGCCATTCTACGAGCAGTACTTC.